The 27 T cell receptor beta chains below come from one sample, sequenced in a study of radiotherapy plus CTLA-4 blockade in lung cancer. Sequenced by immunoSEQ multiplex PCR; TCRdb stores in-frame clones only, minus some. The sample shows 50,000 to 65,000 clones, roughly 80% of them seen only once. This specimen consisted of peripheral blood, obtained from a patient treated with radiotherapy plus ipilimumab. Receptors were obtained from a human donor with non-small cell lung cancer who had a complete response to radiotherapy plus ipilimumab.

The chain links TRBV19 to TRBJ2-5; D gene unclear. Deletions cut 2 bases from V and 2 bases from J, with 6 bases between. Germline assignment: CDR1 LNHDA and CDR2 SQIVND (reference sequence). The CDR3 has 13 residues. The CDR3 region is CASSINNQETQYF. CDR3 nucleotides: TGTGCCAGTAGTATAAACAATCAAGAGACCCAGTACTTC.

CDR3 amino acids: CASKRVRAHNQPQHF. CDR3 nucleotides: TGTGCCAGTAAACGCGTCAGGGCCCACAATCAGCCCCAGCATTTT. This chain links TRBV6-1 with TRBJ1-5; the D gene is possibly TRBD1 (5 bases). The CDR3 contains 15 residues. V lost 9 bases and J 3 bases, leaving 18 bases between the germline ends. Germline CDR1 and CDR2: MNHNS and SASEGT.

The chain is built from TRBV18 and TRBJ1-1, with D maybe TRBD1 (6 bases). The CDR3 has 14 amino acids. V was shortened by 3 bases and J by 1 base, with 9 bases between the two germline ends. The V gene's germline CDR1 is KGHSH and CDR2 LQKENI. CDR3 in DNA: TGTGCCAGCTCACCCTTAGGGGGGAACACTGAAGCTTTCTTT. As protein: CASSPLGGNTEAFF.

V gene TRBV18 combines with J gene TRBJ1-1; tentative D call: TRBD1 (6 bases). Germline CDR1 reads KGHSH; CDR2 reads LQKENI. The V and J ends lost 3 bases and 1 base respectively, with 12 bases between them. The CDR3 loop spans 15 amino acids. As DNA, the CDR3 is TGTGCCAGCTCACCCTCCGGGACAACGAACACTGAAGCTTTCTTT. It is translated as CASSPSGTTNTEAFF.

V is TRBV10-1 and J is TRBJ2-7; 8 nucleotides match TRBD2. This CDR3 has 18 amino acids. Trimming at V came to 6 bases and at J to 3 bases, leaving 19 bases not matched to a gene. The germline gives CDR1 WNHNN, CDR2 SYGVQD (reference sequence). DNA of the CDR3: TGCGCCAGCAGCGGGCCAAAACTAGCGGACCACCCCCACTACGAGCAGTACGTC. Its translation: CASSGPKLADHPHYEQYV.

A few counts support this clone. The rearrangement joins TRBV28 to TRBJ2-5, with TRBD2 matching 7 bases. Germline V gene data show CDR1 as MDHEN and CDR2 as SYDVKM. The V segment lost 4 bases and the J segment 0 bases; nucleotides outside the gene matches: 2. This CDR3 is 14 amino acids long. CDR3 in DNA: TGTGCCAGCAGTTCCGGGGGGTACCAAGAGACCCAGTACTTC. This translates into CASSSGGYQETQYF.

The chain carries TRBV5-1 and TRBJ1-2; 9 nucleotides agree with TRBD1. Germline V CDR1 and CDR2: SGHRS, YFSETQ. V shed 4 bases, J shed 2 bases, and the junction held 6 bases outside the gene matches. The CDR3 runs to 15 residues. The CDR3 loop reads CASSPGTGRNYGYTF. CDR3 nucleotides: TGCGCCAGCAGCCCGGGGACAGGGAGGAACTATGGCTACACCTTC. Together with reference TRBV5-1 and TRBJ1-2, the CDR3 gives the full variable domain: KAGVTQTPRYLIKTRGQQVTLSCSPISGHRSVSWYQQTPGQGLQFLFEYFSETQRNKGNFPGRFSGRQFSNSRSEMNVSTLELGDSALYLCASSPGTGRNYGYTFGSGTRLTVV.

This chain links TRBV6-6 with TRBJ1-3, with a weak D call TRBD1 (5 bases). Germline loops: CDR1 MNHNY, CDR2 SVGAGI (reference sequence). CDR3 size: 15 residues. V was cut by 3 bases and J by 0 bases, with 9 bases left in between. As DNA, the CDR3 is TGTGCCAGCAGTTATGGACAAGGCTCTGGAAACACCATATATTTT. Its protein product is CASSYGQGSGNTIYF.

The J gene is TRBJ1-1, the V gene TRBV9; 12 bases fit TRBD1. V dropped 2 bases and J dropped 4; count of bases not matched to a gene: 9. The CDR3 loop spans 17 amino acids. Germline V gives CDR1 SGDLS, CDR2 YYNGEE. The DNA for the CDR3 is TGTGCCAGCAGCGTCGGGACAGGGGGCATTAGGGGCACTGAAGCTTTCTTT. Its protein is CASSVGTGGIRGTEAFF.

The V gene is TRBV7-2, the J gene TRBJ1-1, with 10 bases identical to TRBD1. Germline V gene lookup returns CDR1 SGHTA and CDR2 FQGNSA. The CDR3 runs 13 residues. Losses at the gene ends were 5 bases for V and 8 bases for J; bases not matched to a gene: 5. The DNA for the CDR3 is TGTGCCAGCAGCATAGACAGGGGGCGCGAAGCTTTCTTT. Protein sequence: CASSIDRGREAFF.

This clone was detected once. The chain employs TRBV29-1 and TRBJ1-1; 9 nucleotides match TRBD1. Per germline, CDR1 SQVTM and CDR2 ANQGSEA. The junction had 3 bases not matched to a gene; V was cut back by 7 bases and J by 0 bases. The CDR3 covers 13 residues. The DNA for the CDR3 is TGCAGCGGCGACAGGGGGTTGAACACTGAAGCTTTCTTT. Its protein is CSGDRGLNTEAFF.

The rearrangement uses TRBV6-1 and TRBJ1-5; D is perhaps TRBD1 (6 bases). Germline V CDR1 and CDR2: MNHNS, SASEGT. CDR3 length: 17 amino acids. The V end was cut by 4 bases, the J end by 0 bases, with 16 bases between. CDR3 nucleotides: TGTGCCAGCAGTGGGCAGACAGGCGGGTATAGCAATCAGCCCCAGCATTTT. This encodes CASSGQTGGYSNQPQHF.

The rearrangement joins TRBV6-6 to TRBJ2-5; 12 bases are shared with TRBD2. Germline V gives CDR1 MNHNY, CDR2 SVGAGI (reference sequence). The ends lost 2 bases at V and 10 bases at J; junction bases unmatched: 8. The CDR3 loop spans 15 amino acids. CDR3 region: CASSYGTSGPRDQYF. The DNA for the CDR3 is TGTGCCAGCAGTTACGGGACTAGCGGGCCCCGGGACCAGTACTTC.

The genes are TRBV7-2 and TRBJ2-7, with D maybe TRBD2 (5 bases). The length of the CDR3 is 14 residues. The V and J ends lost 5 bases and 3 bases respectively, with 14 bases between them. Germline lookup yields CDR1 SGHTA and CDR2 FQGNSA. The CDR3 nucleotides are TGTGCCAGCAGCGGGAGTGGGCAGATCTACGAGCAGTACTTC. Encoded protein: CASSGSGQIYEQYF.

This clone was seen once. CDR3: CASSQEKSPGYSDTQYF. In DNA form, the CDR3 reads TGCGCCAGCAGCCAAGAAAAGTCCCCAGGGTATTCAGATACGCAGTATTTT. The rearrangement joins TRBV4-1 to TRBJ2-3; D might be TRBD1 (5 bases). The CDR3 has 17 residues. Germline values: CDR1 MGHRA, CDR2 YSYEKL. V was clipped by 0 bases and J by 4 bases, with 17 bases between them.

This clone was observed a few times. V usage is TRBV7-9 and J usage is TRBJ2-5, with 7 bases lining up with TRBD1. From germline, CDR1 is SEHNR and CDR2 FQNEAQ (reference sequence). J gave up 2 bases and V 2 bases, and 2 bases lay outside the gene matches. The CDR3 has 14 amino acids. The CDR3 loop is CASSLWDRQETQYF. The DNA of the CDR3 is TGTGCCAGCAGCTTATGGGACAGACAAGAGACCCAGTACTTC. The entire variable domain, with the rest obtained from reference TRBV7-9 and TRBJ2-5, is as follows: DTGVSQNPRHKITKRGQNVTFRCDPISEHNRLYWYRQTLGQGPEFLTYFQNEAQLEKSRLLSDRFSAERPKGSFSTLEIQRTEQGDSAMYLCASSLWDRQETQYFGPGTRLLVL.

This chain links TRBV11-2 with TRBJ1-1; weak D call: TRBD1 (6 bases). The CDR3 runs to 17 residues. The V and J ends lost 1 base and 4 bases respectively, with 19 bases between them. Germline-derived CDR1 and CDR2 are SGHAT and FQNNGV. The CDR3 region is CASSLGSRTVVGTEAFF. CDR3 DNA sequence: TGTGCCAGCAGCTTAGGGAGCCGGACAGTCGTAGGCACTGAAGCTTTCTTT.

As to this clone: Other DNA variants within this sample encode the same CDR3. The V and J genes are TRBV15 and TRBJ1-5; no clear D. CDR1 LNHNV and CDR2 YYDKDF come from the germline V gene (reference sequence). The V end was cut by 1 base, the J end by 0 bases, with 10 bases between. The CDR3 spans 16 residues. The CDR3 loop is CATSRGLGDSNQPQHF. For the CDR3, the DNA is TGTGCCACCAGCAGAGGTCTGGGAGATAGCAATCAGCCCCAGCATTTT.

This clone was counted between two and nine times. V and J are TRBV7-2 and TRBJ1-3, with D uncertain. This CDR3 is built from 11 residues. V was shortened by 2 bases and J by 8 bases, with 4 bases between the two germline ends. The germline CDR1 and CDR2 sequences are SGHTA and FQGNSA. The CDR3 nucleotides read TGTGCCAGCAGCTTAAGAGACACCATATATTTT. Translated, it gives CASSLRDTIYF. The full variable domain, its missing parts supplied by reference TRBV7-2 and TRBJ1-3, is GAGVSQSPSNKVTEKGKDVELRCDPISGHTALYWYRQSLGQGLEFLIYFQGNSAPDKSGLPSDRFSAERTGGSVSTLTIQRTQQEDSAVYLCASSLRDTIYFGEGSWLTVV.

CDR3 sequence: CASSLFGGENTEAFF. Here the CDR3 DNA reads TGCGCCAGCAGCTTATTCGGGGGGGAAAACACTGAAGCTTTCTTT. The V and J genes are TRBV5-1 and TRBJ1-1, with D tentatively TRBD1 (5 bases). Germline values: CDR1 SGHRS, CDR2 YFSETQ. Trimming took off 2 bases at V and 2 bases at J, with 13 bases between the two ends. CDR3 length: 15 amino acids. The variable domain in full, with the rest retrieved from reference TRBV5-1 and TRBJ1-1, is KAGVTQTPRYLIKTRGQQVTLSCSPISGHRSVSWYQQTPGQGLQFLFEYFSETQRNKGNFPGRFSGRQFSNSRSEMNVSTLELGDSALYLCASSLFGGENTEAFFGQGTRLTVV.

The gene calls are TRBV5-4 and TRBJ2-2; D uncertain. Germline V gene lookup returns CDR1 SGHNT and CDR2 YYREEE (reference sequence). The CDR3 extends over 15 amino acids. V was clipped by 3 bases and J by 3 bases, with 12 bases between them. Here the CDR3 reads CASSSPRVDTGELFF. The CDR3 nucleotides read TGTGCCAGCAGCTCGCCCCGGGTAGACACCGGGGAGCTGTTTTTT.

The CDR3 nucleotides read TGCGCCAGCAGCCTCGGGGACAATGAGCAGTTCTTC. Translating gives CASSLGDNEQFF. The gene calls are TRBV5-1 and TRBJ2-1, with D tentatively TRBD2 (5 bases). The CDR3 totals 12 residues. Per germline, CDR1 SGHRS and CDR2 YFSETQ. V lost 4 bases and J 5 bases, leaving 7 bases between the germline ends.

The chain couples TRBV19 to TRBJ2-7; 8 positions agree with TRBD2. Germline V gene lookup returns CDR1 LNHDA and CDR2 SQIVND (reference sequence). Trimming at V came to 5 bases and at J to 7 bases, leaving 13 bases not matched to a gene. The CDR3 has 15 residues. CDR3 region: CASSYAGGPSFEQYF. The CDR3 DNA follows: TGTGCCAGTAGTTACGCGGGGGGCCCGTCGTTTGAGCAGTACTTC. The full variable domain, in which reference TRBV19 and TRBJ2-7 provide the parts outside the CDR3, is DGGITQSPKYLFRKEGQNVTLSCEQNLNHDAMYWYRQDPGQGLRLIYYSQIVNDFQKGDIAEGYSVSREKKESFPLTVTSAQKNPTAFYLCASSYAGGPSFEQYFGPGTRLTVT.

The chain combines TRBV10-2 with TRBJ1-2; D perhaps matches TRBD1 (6 bases). This CDR3 comprises 17 residues. Trimming stripped 3 bases from V and 2 bases from J, with 19 bases between. Germline CDR1 WSHSY, CDR2 SAAADI. Here the CDR3 reads CASSDGGREAGNYGYTF. For the CDR3, the DNA is TGCGCCAGCAGTGATGGGGGCAGGGAAGCCGGCAACTATGGCTACACCTTC.

The V call is TRBV7-6, the J call TRBJ2-7; TRBD2 agrees at 14 bases. The CDR3 length is 17 residues. With 6 bases clipped from V and 5 bases from J, the junction kept 12 bases outside the gene matches. The V gene's germline CDR1 is SGHVS and CDR2 FNYEAQ. The CDR3 DNA reads as TGTGCCAGCAGTACAACCGGGACTAGCGGGAGTATACACGAGCAGTACGTC. Residues: CASSTTGTSGSIHEQYV.

The chain joins TRBV4-1 to TRBJ2-7; TRBD1 aligns across 8 bases. Germline CDR1 is MGHRA and CDR2 is YSYEKL. After removal of 0 bases from V and 5 bases from J, the junction contained 18 bases not matched to a gene. CDR3 size: 19 residues. For the CDR3, the DNA is TGCGCCAGCAGCCAAGATCGAGGGGGAAGGCAGGGGGCCAGGGACGAGCAGTACTTC. It specifies CASSQDRGGRQGARDEQYF.

V gene TRBV30 combines with J gene TRBJ1-4, with D perhaps TRBD1 (5 bases). Trimming shortened V by 3 bases and J by 4 bases, and 15 bases separated the two germline ends. The CDR3 contains 15 residues. Germline loops: CDR1 GTSNPN, CDR2 SVGIG (reference sequence). The CDR3 loop is CAWSRSWGGNEKLFF. CDR3 bases: TGTGCCTGGAGCCGCTCATGGGGGGGTAATGAAAAACTGTTTTTT. The variable domain in full, with the rest retrieved from reference TRBV30 and TRBJ1-4, is SQTIHQWPATLVQPVGSPLSLECTVEGTSNPNLYWYRQAAGRGLQLLFYSVGIGQISSEVPQNLSASRPQDRQFILSSKKLLLSDSGFYLCAWSRSWGGNEKLFFGSGTQLSVL.